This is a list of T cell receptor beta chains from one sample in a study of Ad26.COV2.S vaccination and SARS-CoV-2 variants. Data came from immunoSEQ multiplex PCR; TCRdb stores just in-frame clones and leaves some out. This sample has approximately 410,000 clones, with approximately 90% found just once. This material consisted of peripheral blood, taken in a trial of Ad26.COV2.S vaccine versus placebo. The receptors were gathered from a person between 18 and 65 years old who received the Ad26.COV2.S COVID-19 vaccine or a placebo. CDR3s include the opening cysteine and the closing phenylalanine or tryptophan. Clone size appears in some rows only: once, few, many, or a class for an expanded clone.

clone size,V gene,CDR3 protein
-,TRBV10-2,CASSEGLAEGTDTQYF
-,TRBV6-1,CASSEFGRYGYTF
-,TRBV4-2,CASSQATSGGVADTQYF
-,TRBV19,CASSMHRITNEKLFF
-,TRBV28,CASSFLLDLNTEAFF
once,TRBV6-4,CASSPSPGQGSTDTQYF
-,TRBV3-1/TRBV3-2,CASSHTALSYEQYF
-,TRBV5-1,CASSLMDSNNSPLHF
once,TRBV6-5,CASSYSMWLGKETQYF
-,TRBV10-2,CASSEMTGMYNEQFF
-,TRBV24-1,CATSIGQGTDTQYF
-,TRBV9,CASSVGVAGANGDEQFF
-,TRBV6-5,CASSYSRDDTDTQYF
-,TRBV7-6,CASSAYRDGRRDTQYF
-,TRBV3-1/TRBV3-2,CASSPSGREETQYF
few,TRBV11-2,CASSLGPGQNQPQHF
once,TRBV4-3,CASSQDGTGSSPYEQYF
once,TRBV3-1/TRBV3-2,CASSPYMGDEKLFF
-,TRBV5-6,CASSIDPGQGSIGNTIYF
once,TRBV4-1,CASRSGFLNEQFF
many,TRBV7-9,CASSQGEPYNEQFF
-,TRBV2,CASRGYTYTSYEQYF
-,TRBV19,CASSTPGEGYGYTF
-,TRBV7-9,CASSLAIGGAYTEAFF
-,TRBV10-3,CAIRPLEGGPNTGELFF
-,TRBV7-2,CASSFPPNEKLFF
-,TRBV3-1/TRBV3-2,CASSQVFTANTGELFF
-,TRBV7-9,CASNRIAGVDNEQFF
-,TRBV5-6,CASSLNSGGRGETQYF
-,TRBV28,CASLGQGRVGGSPLHF
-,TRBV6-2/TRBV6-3,CASSPTSGSYEQYF